This is a list of T cell receptor beta chains from one sample in a study of cytomegalovirus exposure and HLA in healthy donors. Generated by immunoSEQ multiplex PCR, the TCRdb table keeps only in-frame clones and is missing some. This repertoire shows about 100,000 clones, 70% to 90% found once; its top ten account for more than 2.5%. The material sequenced was PBMCs. Every receptor here comes from a woman aged 18-29 years in good health and CMV-seronegative. Each CDR3 is given with its conserved first and last residue. D genes are given only for firm matches. Clone size is stated in some rows and not others, as once, few, many or a class when expanded.

TRBV4-1	TRBD1	TRBJ2-7	-	TGCGCCAGCAGCCAAAATCAACAGGGGGCCTACGAGCAGTACTTC	CASSQNQQGAYEQYF
TRBV30	TRBD1	TRBJ2-2	-	TGTGCCTGGAGTAACCGGGACAGAAGGAACGGGGAGCTGTTTTTT	CAWSNRDRRNGELFF
TRBV9	-	TRBJ2-1	-	TGTGCCAGCAGCGATAACGCCGTACGGGGGAACAATGAGCAGTTCTTC	CASSDNAVRGNNEQFF
TRBV9	TRBD1	TRBJ2-1	-	TGTGCCAGCAGCGTAGCACAGGGGGCCGATGAGCAGTTCTTC	CASSVAQGADEQFF
TRBV6-6	-	TRBJ1-2	few	TGTGCCAGCAGTTACTCGATCGGTCTGATTGAGGGCTACACCTTC	CASSYSIGLIEGYTF
TRBV25-1	-	TRBJ1-6	-	TGTGCCAGCAGTGTGCCCAGGGAAGAGAATTCACCCCTCCACTTT	CASSVPREENSPLHF
TRBV5-8	-	TRBJ1-2	-	TGTGCCAGCAGCTTTTTGAGTCAGAGGGATGGCTACACCTTC	CASSFLSQRDGYTF
TRBV4-1	TRBD1	TRBJ2-1	once	TGCGCCAGCAGCCTGGGACAGGGGTACGGCAATGAGCAGTTCTTC	CASSLGQGYGNEQFF
TRBV2	-	TRBJ1-1	-	TGTGCCAGCATGAGAACGGGCACTGAAGCTTTCTTT	CASMRTGTEAFF
TRBV23-1	-	TRBJ1-1	few	TGCGCCAGCAGTCAAAGAGGGCCCCCACCAACTGAAGCTTTCTTT	CASSQRGPPPTEAFF
TRBV7-6	TRBD1	TRBJ2-7	-	TGTGCCAGCAGCTTAGGGTCCGGACAGGGGCGGTACGAGCAGTACTTC	CASSLGSGQGRYEQYF
TRBV21-1	-	TRBJ2-4	-	TGTGCCAGCACCCCTGGGGGACAGGCTGGGGCCAAAAACATTCAGTACTTC	CASTPGGQAGAKNIQYF
TRBV5-1	TRBD1	TRBJ1-5	-	TGCGCCAGCAGCTGGGACAGTCCTAATCAGCCCCAGCATTTT	CASSWDSPNQPQHF
TRBV9	TRBD1	TRBJ1-4	-	TGTGCCAGCAGCGTAGAGGCGACAGGGAATGAAAAACTGTTTTTT	CASSVEATGNEKLFF
TRBV25-1	-	TRBJ2-5	-	TGTGCCAGCCTAAGGACAGAGAGTGGGACCCAGTACTTC	CASLRTESGTQYF
TRBV15	TRBD1	TRBJ1-5	-	TGTGCCACCAGCAGATGGGATGTGGGGAGGGGACAGGGTCAGCCCCAGCATTTT	CATSRWDVGRGQGQPQHF
TRBV27	-	TRBJ1-1	-	TGTGCCAGCAGTTACGGGTCGATCACGAACACTGAAGCTTTCTTT	CASSYGSITNTEAFF